The sequence of this TCR beta chain was determined in a study of control samples from healthy donors and cancer patients. Profiled with immunoSEQ multiplex PCR; TCRdb holds only in-frame clones, not every one. The data show 150,000 or so clones, roughly 93% seen once. V was clipped by 2 bases and J by 2 bases, with 14 bases between them. The CDR3 extends over 16 amino acids. Looked up from germline, CDR1 is SGHKS and CDR2 is YYEKEE (reference sequence). This receptor was taken from a woman in her fifties or sixties in good health. Input material: blood. The J gene is TRBJ1-3, the V gene TRBV5-5; D may be TRBD1 (5 bases). Written as DNA, the CDR3 is TGTGCCAGCAGCTTTTTGTTCAGGGAGACTGGAAACACCATATATTTT. It is translated as CASSFLFRETGNTIYF.